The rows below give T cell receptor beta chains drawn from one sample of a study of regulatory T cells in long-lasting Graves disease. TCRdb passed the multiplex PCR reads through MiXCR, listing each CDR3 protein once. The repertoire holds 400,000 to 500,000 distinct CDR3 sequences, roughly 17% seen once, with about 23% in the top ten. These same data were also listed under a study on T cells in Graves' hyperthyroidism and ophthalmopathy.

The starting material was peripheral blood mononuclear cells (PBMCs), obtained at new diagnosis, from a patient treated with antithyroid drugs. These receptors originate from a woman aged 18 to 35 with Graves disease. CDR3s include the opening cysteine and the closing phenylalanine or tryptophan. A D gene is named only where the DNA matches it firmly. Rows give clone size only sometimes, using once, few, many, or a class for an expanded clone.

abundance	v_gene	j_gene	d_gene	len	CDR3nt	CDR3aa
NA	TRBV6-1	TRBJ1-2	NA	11	TGTGCCAGCCCGTCTCGGCCCCGGGGCATTTTT	CASPSRPRGIF
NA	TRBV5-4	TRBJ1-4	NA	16	TGTGCCAGCAGCCCCGGGGGGGTAGCCACTAATGAAAAACTGTTTTTT	CASSPGGVATNEKLFF
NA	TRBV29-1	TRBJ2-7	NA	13	TGCAGCGTTGCCCAGGGGATCTTCTACGAGCAGTACTTC	CSVAQGIFYEQYF
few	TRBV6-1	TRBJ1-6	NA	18	TGTGCCAGCAGTGAACGGGACGGGGGGTCCTCCTATAATTCACCCCTCCACTTT	CASSERDGGSSYNSPLHF
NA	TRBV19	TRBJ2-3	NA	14	TGTGCCAGTAGTACCAACGGACGCGCAGATACGCAGTATTTT	CASSTNGRADTQYF
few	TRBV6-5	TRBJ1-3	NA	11	TGTGCCAGCAGTTACCGCGAAACCATATATTTT	CASSYRETIYF
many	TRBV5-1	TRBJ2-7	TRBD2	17	TGCGCCAGCAGCTTGAGAACTAGCGGGAGTGGGGCCTACGAGCAGTACTTC	CASSLRTSGSGAYEQYF
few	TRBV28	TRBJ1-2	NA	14	TGTGCCAGCAGTCCGACCTACAGGGTCTATGGCTACACCTTC	CASSPTYRVYGYTF
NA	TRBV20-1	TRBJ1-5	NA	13	TGCAGTGCTAGATACAGCAGTCATCAGCCCCCGCATTTT	CSARYSSHQPPHF
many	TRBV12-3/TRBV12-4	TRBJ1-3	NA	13	TGTGCCAGCAGTTTACTCGCTGGAAACACCATATATTTT	CASSLLAGNTIYF
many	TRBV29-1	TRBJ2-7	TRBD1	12	TGCAGCGCCTGGGACAGTGCCTACGAGCAGTACTTC	CSAWDSAYEQYF
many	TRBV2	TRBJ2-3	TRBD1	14	TGTGCCAGCAGTGGGGGACAGCGCACAGATACGCAGTATTTT	CASSGGQRTDTQYF
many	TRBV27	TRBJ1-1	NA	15	TGTGCCAGCAGTCTTCTCAGGATTGGGGTCACTGAAGCTTTCTTT	CASSLLRIGVTEAFF
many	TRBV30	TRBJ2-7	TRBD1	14	TGTGCCTGGAGTTTTACACAGGGGAGCTACGAGCAGTACTTC	CAWSFTQGSYEQYF
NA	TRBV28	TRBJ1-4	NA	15	TGTGCCAGCAGTCTGGTCGAGAGGGGTAATGAAAAACTGTTTTTT	CASSLVERGNEKLFF
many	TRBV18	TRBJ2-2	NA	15	TGTGCCAGCAGCCCAGACAGGACGAACACCGGGGAGCTGTTTTTT	CASSPDRTNTGELFF
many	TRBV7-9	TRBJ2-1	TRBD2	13	TGTGCCAGCAGCCTACGGACTAGCGGTTCGCAGTTCTTC	CASSLRTSGSQFF
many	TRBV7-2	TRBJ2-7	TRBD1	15	TGTGCCAGCAGCTGGCAGGGGGCTGGCGGATACGAGCAGTACTTC	CASSWQGAGGYEQYF
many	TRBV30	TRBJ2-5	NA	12	TGTGCCTGGAGCGGGCAGGGAGAAACCCAGTACTTC	CAWSGQGETQYF
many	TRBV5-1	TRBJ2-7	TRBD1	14	TGCGCCAGCAGCGTGGGACAGGTATCGTCCGAGCAGTACTTC	CASSVGQVSSEQYF
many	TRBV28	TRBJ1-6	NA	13	TGTGCCAGCAGTTATAGTGCGCCTTCACCCCTCCACTTT	CASSYSAPSPLHF
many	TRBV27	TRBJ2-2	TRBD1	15	TGTGCCAGCAGTTTATCTCTCCTCTCAGGGGGCGAGCTGTTTTTT	CASSLSLLSGGELFF
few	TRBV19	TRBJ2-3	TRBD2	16	TGTGCCAGTAGTATGGCTAGCGGGAGTTTTACAGATACGCAGTATTTT	CASSMASGSFTDTQYF
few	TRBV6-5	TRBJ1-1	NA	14	TGTGCCAGCAGTTCAGATACCGGGCTTATCAAAGCTTTCTTT	CASSSDTGLIKAFF
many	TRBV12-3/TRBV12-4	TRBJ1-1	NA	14	TGTGCCAGCAGTTTGCGGCCAAGATCCACTGAAGCTTTCTTT	CASSLRPRSTEAFF
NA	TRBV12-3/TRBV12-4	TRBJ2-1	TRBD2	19	TGTGCCACCCACCCGCGAGGGCTAGCGGGCCCAAGCTCCTACAATGAGCAGTTCTTC	CATHPRGLAGPSSYNEQFF
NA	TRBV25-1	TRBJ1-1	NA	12	TGTGCCAGCAGTGAGGGAGTCACTGAAGCTTTCTTT	CASSEGVTEAFF
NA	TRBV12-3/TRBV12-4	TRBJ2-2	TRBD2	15	TGTGCCAGCAGACGAGCGGGAGTGAACACCGGGGAGCCGTTTTTT	CASRRAGVNTGEPFF
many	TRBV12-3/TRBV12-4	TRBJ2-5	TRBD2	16	TGTGCCAGCAGTTCCTGGACTAGCGGGAGCGGGGAGACCCAGTACTTC	CASSSWTSGSGETQYF
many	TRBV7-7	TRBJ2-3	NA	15	TGTGCTAGCAGCTTAAGTAGAGCGGCTACAGATACGCAGTATTTT	CASSLSRAATDTQYF
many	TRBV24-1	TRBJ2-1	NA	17	TGTGCCACCAGTGATCGGGCGGGAGACAGGGTTTACAATGAGCAGTTCTTC	CATSDRAGDRVYNEQFF
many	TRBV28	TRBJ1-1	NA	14	TGTGCCAGCACCTACGCGGCGGGGAATGGTGAAGCTTTCTTT	CASTYAAGNGEAFF
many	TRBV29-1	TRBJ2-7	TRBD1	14	TGCAGCGTTTTTGACAGGGGGCGTTCGGACGAGCAGTACTTC	CSVFDRGRSDEQYF
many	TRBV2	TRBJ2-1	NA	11	TGTGCCAGCTCAGGGTTCAATGAGCAGTTCTTC	CASSGFNEQFF
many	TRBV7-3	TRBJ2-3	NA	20	TGTGCCAGCAGCTTAACATTTCCAGCGGGCGAACCCCTACGCGTGGATACGCAGTATTTT	CASSLTFPAGEPLRVDTQYF
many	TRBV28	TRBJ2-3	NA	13	TGTGCCAGCAGTTCTGGAAGTTTCGATACGCAGTATTTT	CASSSGSFDTQYF
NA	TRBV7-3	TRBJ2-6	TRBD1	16	TGTGCCAGCAGCTCGGGACAGGGGGCTGGGGCCAACGTCCTGACTTTC	CASSSGQGAGANVLTF
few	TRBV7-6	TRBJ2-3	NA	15	TGTGCCAGCAGCGAGGCGGGGCGCACCACAGATACGCAGTATTTT	CASSEAGRTTDTQYF
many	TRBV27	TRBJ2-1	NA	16	TGTGCCAGCAGCGATGACCAGGGGCCCTCCTACAATGAGCAGTTCTTC	CASSDDQGPSYNEQFF
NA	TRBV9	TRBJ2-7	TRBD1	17	TGTGCCAGCAGCGTAGGAGACATAGGGACAGGATCCTACGAGCAGTACTTC	CASSVGDIGTGSYEQYF